A single TCR beta chain is shown here with its context. Its antigen is not identified. Other DNA sequences of this sample code for an identical CDR3. The entry originates in a study of cytomegalovirus exposure and HLA in healthy donors. Broader study findings: A later analysis found that most CMV-associated TCR beta chains appeared HLA-restricted. Only CMV serostatus was available as immune exposure information. Equally common other TCR beta chains were less clonally expanded than HLA-associated ones, a later analysis found.

Trimming removed 6 bases at V and 2 bases at J, with 8 bases between. The CDR3 totals 11 residues. CDR1 and CDR2 (germline): SQVTM, ANQGSEA. PCR used 60 Vbeta primers and 13 Jbeta primers. Data came from immunoSEQ multiplex PCR; TCRdb stores just in-frame clones and leaves some out. The sample lists around 220,000 clones, about 80% seen once, with 1.4% in the top ten. Donors were nominally healthy when sampled, though unrecorded immune exposures were likely. The sample consisted of PBMCs. The chain carries TRBV29-1 and TRBJ2-7, with D maybe TRBD2 (6 bases). The sequence was collected from a girl aged 10 to 17 in good health and CMV-seronegative. The CDR3 DNA follows: TGCAGCGTGGGCGGGGCCTACGAGCAGTACTTC. This sequence encodes CSVGGAYEQYF.